Below, 5 T cell receptor beta chains from the same sample are listed, as sequenced in a study of regulatory T cells in long-lasting Graves disease. Library construction for TCR beta used iRepertoire HTBI primers and Arm-PCR of CDR3 regions. TCRdb reprocessed the multiplex PCR reads with MiXCR, giving one entry per CDR3 protein. Of about 660,000 distinct CDR3 sequences detected, roughly 30% appear once; the ten largest clones hold roughly 41%. Time point reported: persistent/refractory GD, antithyroid drugs over 5 years with positive TRAb. Extracted PBMC RNA gave rise to the TCR library. The sequencing here drew on peripheral blood mononuclear cells (PBMCs), taken when the disease was refractory, from a patient treated with antithyroid drugs. These receptors all come from a female donor with Graves disease.

The sample holds a few counts of this clonotype. The chain uses TRBV28 and TRBJ1-5; D not certain. The germline V gene has CDR1 MDHEN and CDR2 SYDVKM. The CDR3 has 15 residues. V shed 6 bases and J shed 6 bases, with 18 bases lying between them. The CDR3 loop is CASSSGEPMGQPQHF. As DNA, the CDR3 is TGTGCCAGCAGCTCCGGGGAGCCTATGGGTCAGCCCCAGCATTTT.

The chain joins TRBV6-2 or TRBV6-3 to TRBJ1-6; D is undetermined. The ends were cut back, 2 bases at V and 6 bases at J, with 11 bases in the middle. This CDR3 has 15 residues. Germline V gene data show CDR1 as MNHEY and CDR2 as SVGEGT. CDR3 sequence (DNA): TGTGCCAGCAGTTACGAAGCACGGAGTAATTCACCCCTCCACTTT. Translated: CASSYEARSNSPLHF.

A remark on this clonotype: The final CDR3 position lacks the conserved phenylalanine or tryptophan, pointing to a likely read error. The limits of the CDR3 on the DNA are not certain, so only TCRdb's listed CDR3 is given. The CDR3 here is CASSLALGDTFY. V usage is TRBV11-2 and J usage is TRBJ2-7; TRBD1 is the table's D call, not checked against the DNA. Germline values: CDR1 SGHAT, CDR2 FQNNGV. The CDR3 comprises 12 residues, both ends counted.

This clonotype was counted between two and nine times. The V call is TRBV27, the J call TRBJ2-5, with TRBD2 matching over 10 bases. The germline CDR1 and CDR2 sequences are MNHEY and SMNVEV (reference sequence). After removal of 5 bases from V and 6 bases from J, the junction contained 18 bases not matched to a gene. The CDR3 is made up of 18 amino acids. CDR3 sequence reads: CASSSSPGLARGGKTQYF. The CDR3 DNA is TGTGCCAGCAGTAGCTCCCCGGGACTAGCGAGGGGAGGAAAGACCCAGTACTTC.

This chain links TRBV29-1 with TRBJ1-1, with D hard to call. The V gene's germline CDR1 is SQVTM and CDR2 ANQGSEA. V shed 5 bases and J shed 1 base, with 14 bases lying between them. The CDR3 runs to 14 residues. This CDR3 reads CSVTPKDKNTEAFF. CDR3 DNA: TGCAGCGTTACACCGAAAGACAAGAACACTGAAGCTTTCTTT.